One T cell receptor beta chain is described in this entry. These data originate in a study of PD-L1 blockade in urothelial cancer. The time point: peripheral blood 6 weeks after treatment start. TCRdb's copy holds only in-frame clones and misses some; the assay was immunoSEQ multiplex PCR. The table has about 48,000 clones, 86% seen once. The sequence came from a man in his sixties with urothelial cancer. This specimen consisted of PBMCs, obtained around atezolizumab (anti-PD-L1) treatment.

The CDR3: CAISEVMGPGSPYGYTF. The CDR3 coding sequence is TGTGCCATCAGTGAAGTTATGGGGCCAGGTTCCCCCTATGGCTACACCTTC. The chain employs TRBV10-3 and TRBJ1-2; D may be TRBD1 (5 bases). In germline, CDR1 is ENHRY, CDR2 SYGVKD. Trimming left V 3 bases short and J 4 bases short, with 21 bases between. The CDR3 contains 17 residues.